The 22 T cell receptor beta chains presented below share a single source sample, sequenced in a study of T cell clonality in common variable immunodeficiency. TCRdb's table, derived via immunoSEQ multiplex PCR, lists solely in-frame clones and lacks some. This repertoire holds about 64,000 clones, and none appear only once. Sequencing was performed on peripheral blood mononuclear cells. These receptors all stem from a person aged 18-70 years in good health.

The table lists this clone with a few counts. The CDR3 end lies 3 residues beyond the end of the read and is filled in from the germline J gene. V gene TRBV10-2 combines with J gene TRBJ2-7; D is uncertain. V shed 5 bases and J shed 3 bases, with 8 bases lying between them. The CDR3 has 12 residues. The V gene's germline CDR1 is WSHSY and CDR2 SAAADI. Incomplete CDR3 DNA: TGCGCCAGCAGTAAAGACATCTACGAG. Protein product: CASSKDIYE. The entire CDR3 is CASSKDIYEQYF.

This clone was picked up many times. The sequenced fragment ends 3 residues before the CDR3 boundary, so the rest is inferred from the germline J gene. This chain uses TRBV19 with TRBJ1-2; D is undetermined. Trimming removed 2 bases at V and 3 bases at J, with 4 bases between. The CDR3 loop spans 12 amino acids. In germline, CDR1 is LNHDA, CDR2 SQIVND (reference sequence). CDR3 sequence: CASSISDYGYTF. The CDR3 bases that were read are TGTGCCAGTAGTATATCGGACTATGGC.

This clone was seen ten or more times. Read sequence stops 3 residues before the CDR3 end, and the germline J gene provides the missing end. The chain couples TRBV18 to TRBJ1-1, with D possibly matching TRBD1 (6 bases). This CDR3 region has 15 residues. Germline V gives CDR1 KGHSH, CDR2 LQKENI. V gave up 6 bases and J gave up 4 bases, with 18 bases separating them. The sequenced CDR3 bases are TGTGCCAGCTCCTTTAAAGGGGGAGAAGGCACTGAA. Its protein product is CASSFKGGEGTE. The CDR3 in its entirety is CASSFKGGEGTEAFF.

This clone was observed many times. The read ends 3 residues shy of where the CDR3 ends; the end is completed using the germline J gene. This chain joins TRBV5-1 and TRBJ1-3; D gene ambiguous. The V gene's germline CDR1 is SGHRS and CDR2 YFSETQ. This CDR3 spans 14 amino acids. Trimming left V 0 bases short and J 4 bases short, with 8 bases between. CDR3 protein: CASSLEGRGNTIYF. The sequenced CDR3 bases are TGCGCCAGCAGCTTGGAGGGCAGGGGAAACACC.

There are many counts of this clone. Coverage ceases 3 residues before the CDR3 finishes, and the germline J gene fills in the end. This rearrangement joins TRBV14 to TRBJ2-1, with 8 nucleotides matching TRBD2. Germline CDR1 reads SGHDN; CDR2 reads FVKESK. The CDR3 contains 17 residues. The V segment lost 0 bases and the J segment 2 bases; nucleotides outside the gene matches: 6. The CDR3 bases that were read are TGTGCCAGCAGCCAAGATTCCTTGACTAGCGCCTACAATGAG. Its translation: CASSQDSLTSAYNE. The CDR3 reads in full as CASSQDSLTSAYNEQFF.

This clone was picked up many times. The read comes to an end 3 residues before the CDR3 does, leaving the germline J gene to fill in the end. This chain connects TRBV5-1 to TRBJ2-6; 10 bases are a match to TRBD1. After removal of 4 bases from V and 0 bases from J, the junction contained 7 bases not matched to a gene. The CDR3 runs to 18 residues. The germline CDR1 and CDR2 sequences are SGHRS and YFSETQ. The DNA read from the CDR3 is TGCGCCAGCAGCCAACGGGACAGGGGAGGCTCTGGGGCCAACGTC. Its protein product is CASSQRDRGGSGANV. The whole CDR3 region reads CASSQRDRGGSGANVLTF.

This clone occurred many times. The sequenced fragment ends 3 residues before the CDR3 boundary, so the rest is inferred from the germline J gene. This chain links TRBV20-1 with TRBJ1-1; the D gene is possibly TRBD1 (5 bases). Per germline, CDR1 DFQATT and CDR2 SNEGSKA (reference sequence). Trimming cost V 4 bases and J 6 bases, with 18 bases left between them. CDR3 length equals 14 residues. The sequenced CDR3 bases are TGCAGTGCTAATCCTGGGGCGGCTCGGGCTGAA. It specifies CSANPGAARAE. The CDR3 in full is CSANPGAARAEAFF.

This clone occurred many times. The read is 3 residues too short to cover the CDR3 end, so that end is filled in from the germline J gene. The genes are TRBV3-1 (or the pseudogene TRBV3-2) and TRBJ1-1; 7 bases align to TRBD1. This CDR3 region has 15 residues. The V gene's germline CDR1 is LGHDT and CDR2 YNNKEL (reference sequence). J lost 4 bases, V lost 4 bases, and 9 bases had no gene match. The CDR3 DNA, read in part, is TGTGCCAGCAGCCTAAACGACAGGGCGGTCACTGAA. Its protein is CASSLNDRAVTE. The CDR3 in its entirety is CASSLNDRAVTEAFF.

This clone came up many times. The observed sequence ends 3 residues before the CDR3 terminus, with the missing tail filled in from the germline J gene. V is TRBV2 and J is TRBJ2-1; TRBD2 is a possible D gene (6 bases). Trimming stripped 6 bases from V and 8 bases from J, with 11 bases between. Germline V gene data show CDR1 as SNHLY and CDR2 as FYNNEI. This CDR3 comprises 12 residues. CDR3 DNA, as far as it was read: TGTGCCAGCAGGGAGACTAGATATGAG. The encoded protein is CASRETRYE. The entire CDR3 sequence reads CASRETRYEQFF.

This clone was counted at least ten times. With the read ending 3 residues before the CDR3 end, the germline J gene is used to fill in that end. The V call is TRBV10-3, the J call TRBJ1-5; D is possibly TRBD1 (6 bases). The germline V and J ends were trimmed by 3 bases and 6 bases, with 12 bases remaining between them. This CDR3 contains 14 residues. Germline assignment: CDR1 ENHRY and CDR2 SYGVKD. The CDR3 here is CAISEGGGSQPQHF. Partial CDR3 DNA: TGTGCCATCAGTGAAGGGGGGGGAAGTCAGCCC.

This clone came up many times. The missing CDR3 end, 3 residues past where the read stops, is filled in from the germline J gene. The V call is TRBV6-4, the J call TRBJ2-7; 7 positions match TRBD1. The CDR3 totals 15 residues. Germline V gene data show CDR1 as MRHNA and CDR2 as SNTAGT. Trimming at V came to 4 bases and at J to 5 bases, leaving 11 bases not matched to a gene. The CDR3 loop is CASSVHRQGRNEQYF. The CDR3 bases that were read are TGTGCCAGCAGTGTCCACCGACAGGGAAGGAACGAG.

In its sample, this clone was seen many times. CDR3 sequence reads: CAWSLGTVTEAFF. The sequenced CDR3 bases are TGTGCCTGGAGCCTGGGGACAGTTACTGAA. The chain combines TRBV30 with TRBJ1-1, with 7 bases matching TRBD1. The sequenced fragment ends 3 residues before the CDR3 boundary, so the rest is inferred from the germline J gene. This CDR3 contains 13 residues. V lost 3 bases, J lost 5 bases, and 6 bases stayed unmatched. CDR1 and CDR2 (germline): GTSNPN, SVGIG (reference sequence).

This clone was detected ten times or more. The sequence runs out 3 residues before the end of the CDR3; the remainder is reconstructed from the germline J gene. The J gene is TRBJ1-4, the V gene TRBV3-1 (or the pseudogene TRBV3-2), with 8 bases matching TRBD1. The V gene's germline CDR1 is LGHDT and CDR2 YNNKEL (reference sequence). The J segment lost 2 bases and the V segment lost 4 bases, leaving 6 bases of the junction unmatched. The CDR3 sequence is 16 residues long. CDR3 DNA (partial): TGTGCCAGCAGCCTAACAGGGGACAGGACTAATGAAAAA. It encodes CASSLTGDRTNEK. The whole CDR3 is CASSLTGDRTNEKLFF.

At least ten counts were recorded for this clone. CDR3 amino acids: CASSEVKGPGELFF. CDR3 bases read: TGTGCCAGCAGTGAAGTTAAGGGCCCCGGGGAG. The V call is TRBV6-1, the J call TRBJ2-2; no clear D. The CDR3 is cut off 3 residues early in the read; its end comes from the germline J gene. The CDR3 is 14 amino acids. Germline V gene lookup returns CDR1 MNHNS and CDR2 SASEGT. The germline V and J ends were trimmed by 1 base and 6 bases, with 9 bases remaining between them.

Many counts were recorded for this clone. The read terminates 3 residues before the CDR3 end, so the remaining end is supplied by the germline J gene. The rearrangement links TRBV7-8 to TRBJ1-2; 7 positions match TRBD1. This CDR3 is built from 14 residues. J was trimmed by 3 bases and V by 2 bases; bases with no gene match: 3. Germline V CDR1 and CDR2: SGHVS, FQNEAQ. Incomplete CDR3 DNA: TGTGCCAGCAGCTTAATAGGGACAGACTATGGC. It encodes CASSLIGTDYG. From start to end, the CDR3 is CASSLIGTDYGYTF.

In the case of this clone: Read data end 3 residues before the CDR3 end; the end is taken from the germline J gene. The chain is built from TRBV19 and TRBJ1-3; possibly TRBD1 for D (6 bases). This CDR3 has 16 amino acids. Germline CDR1 LNHDA, CDR2 SQIVND (reference sequence). Trimming left V 3 bases short and J 0 bases short, with 12 bases between. The CDR3 loop is CASSISQGDSGNTIYF. CDR3 bases read: TGTGCCAGTAGTATCTCACAGGGAGACTCTGGAAACACC.

This clone was detected ten times or more. The CDR3 end lies 3 residues beyond the end of the read and is filled in from the germline J gene. This chain joins TRBV28 and TRBJ2-7; the match to TRBD1 covers 7 bases. Germline trimming cut 7 bases from V and 3 bases from J; bases unmatched to any gene: 12. From germline, CDR1 is MDHEN and CDR2 SYDVKM. The CDR3 loop spans 15 amino acids. CDR3 DNA, as far as it was read: TGTGCCAGCACCCTAGGAGACAGGGCCAACTACGAG. Its translation is CASTLGDRANYE. In full, the CDR3 is CASTLGDRANYEQYF.

This clone appeared many times. The CDR3 is cut off 3 residues early in the read; its end comes from the germline J gene. The V and J genes are TRBV7-9 and TRBJ2-1, with 8 positions matching TRBD2. The V gene's germline CDR1 is SEHNR and CDR2 FQNEAQ (reference sequence). The CDR3 is made up of 14 amino acids. V shed 3 bases, J shed 6 bases, and the junction held 4 bases outside the gene matches. The CDR3 bases that were read are TGTGCCAGCAGCTTGACGGCGGGGGGCAATGAG. This encodes CASSLTAGGNE. The whole CDR3 region reads CASSLTAGGNEQFF.

This clone was seen repeatedly, ten times or more. Coverage ceases 3 residues before the CDR3 finishes, and the germline J gene fills in the end. This rearrangement joins TRBV2 to TRBJ2-1; D is perhaps TRBD2 (5 bases). The CDR3 is 13 amino acids. The germline V and J ends were trimmed by 7 bases and 9 bases, with 16 bases remaining between them. Looked up from germline, CDR1 is SNHLY and CDR2 is FYNNEI. This CDR3 reads CASTARDAGEQFF. The covered CDR3 bases are TGTGCCAGCACCGCCCGGGATGCGGGTGAG.

This clone was observed many times. The read gets to within 3 residues of the CDR3 end, and the germline J gene fills in the rest. The chain employs TRBV14 and TRBJ2-7, with unresolved D. The V end was cut by 4 bases, the J end by 2 bases, with 12 bases between. Per the germline V gene, CDR1 is SGHDN and CDR2 is FVKESK. The CDR3 is 14 amino acids. This CDR3 reads CASSRATMPYEQYF. The covered CDR3 bases are TGTGCCAGCAGCCGAGCCACGATGCCCTACGAG.

This clone was counted at least ten times. The CDR3 end lies 3 residues beyond the end of the read and is filled in from the germline J gene. V and J are TRBV19 and TRBJ2-2; 7 bases line up with TRBD1. The trim removed 9 bases at V and 6 bases at J, leaving 13 bases unmatched. CDR1 is LNHDA, CDR2 SQIVND, per germline (reference sequence). The CDR3 runs to 15 residues. CDR3 DNA (partial): TGTGCCAGCCGACAGGGCCCTAACAGCGCCGGGGAG. Its protein is CASRQGPNSAGE. The entire CDR3 sequence reads CASRQGPNSAGELFF.

This clone was picked up many times. The read comes to an end 3 residues before the CDR3 does, leaving the germline J gene to fill in the end. J is TRBJ2-2 and V is TRBV5-1; D is perhaps TRBD1 (6 bases). Germline V CDR1 and CDR2: SGHRS, YFSETQ. The CDR3 consists of 18 residues. V gave up 2 bases and J gave up 4 bases, with 21 bases separating them. The CDR3 sequence is CASSFPTGRGWGTGELFF. Partial CDR3 DNA: TGCGCCAGCAGCTTCCCGACAGGTCGGGGTTGGGGCACCGGGGAG.